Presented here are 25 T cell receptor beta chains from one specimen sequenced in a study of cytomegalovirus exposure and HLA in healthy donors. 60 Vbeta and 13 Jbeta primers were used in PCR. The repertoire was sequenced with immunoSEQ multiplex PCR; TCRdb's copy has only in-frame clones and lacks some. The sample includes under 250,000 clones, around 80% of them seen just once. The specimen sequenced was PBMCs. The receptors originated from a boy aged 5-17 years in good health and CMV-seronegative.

The CDR3 DNA follows: TGTGCCAGCAGTTCGCCTACGGGACTCCCTAATCAAAGGAAGCCCGAGCAGTACTTC. This codes for CASSSPTGLPNQRKPEQYF. The V call is TRBV28, the J call TRBJ2-7; the D gene is possibly TRBD2 (6 bases). Looked up from germline, CDR1 is MDHEN and CDR2 is SYDVKM. The CDR3 is made up of 19 amino acids. Trimming shortened V by 4 bases and J by 6 bases, and 31 bases separated the two germline ends.

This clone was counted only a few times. The CDR3 nucleotides read TGTGCCAGCAGCTCTAGGCCGGGAGAGAACTACGAGCAGTACTTC. Its protein product is CASSSRPGENYEQYF. V is TRBV9 and J is TRBJ2-7; a possible D gene is TRBD2 (6 bases). The CDR3 length is 15 residues. V was clipped by 4 bases and J by 3 bases, with 17 bases between them. Germline loops: CDR1 SGDLS, CDR2 YYNGEE. The full variable domain, rest sourced from reference TRBV9 and TRBJ2-7, is DSGVTQTPKHLITATGQRVTLRCSPRSGDLSVYWYQQSLDQGLQFLIQYYNGEERAKGNILERFSAQQFPDLHSELNLSSLELGDSALYFCASSSRPGENYEQYFGPGTRLTVT.

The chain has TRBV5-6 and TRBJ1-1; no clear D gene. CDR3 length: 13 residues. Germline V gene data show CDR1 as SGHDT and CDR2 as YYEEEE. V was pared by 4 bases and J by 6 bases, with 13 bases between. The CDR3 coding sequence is TGTGCCAGCAGCCCCGGACTGGGTGCTGAAGCTTTCTTT. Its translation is CASSPGLGAEAFF.

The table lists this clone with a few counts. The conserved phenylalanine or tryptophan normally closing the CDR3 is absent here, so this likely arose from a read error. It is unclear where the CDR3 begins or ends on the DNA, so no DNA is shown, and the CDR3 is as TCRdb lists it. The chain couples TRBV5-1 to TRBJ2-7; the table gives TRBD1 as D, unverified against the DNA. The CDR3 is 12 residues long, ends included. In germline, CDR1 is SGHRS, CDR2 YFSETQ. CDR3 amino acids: CASSLYWDRAAA.

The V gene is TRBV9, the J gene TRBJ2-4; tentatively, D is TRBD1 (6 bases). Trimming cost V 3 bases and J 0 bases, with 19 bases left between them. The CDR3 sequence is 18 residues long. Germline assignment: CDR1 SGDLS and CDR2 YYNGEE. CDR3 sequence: CASSARTEPAIAKNIQYF. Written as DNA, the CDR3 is TGTGCCAGCAGCGCACGGACAGAGCCGGCGATAGCCAAAAACATTCAGTACTTC.

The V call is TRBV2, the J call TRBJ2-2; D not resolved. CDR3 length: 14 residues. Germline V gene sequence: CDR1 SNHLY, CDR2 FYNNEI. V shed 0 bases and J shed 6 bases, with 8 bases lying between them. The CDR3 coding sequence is TGTGCCAGCAGTGAAGCTAGAGGTCCCGGGGAGCTGTTTTTT. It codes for CASSEARGPGELFF.

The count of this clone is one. CDR3 loop: CASSLWGGGNTIYF. The CDR3 nucleotides read TGTGCCAGCAGCTTATGGGGAGGTGGAAACACCATATATTTT. The chain uses TRBV11-2 and TRBJ1-3; D unresolved. V was shortened by 2 bases and J by 3 bases, with 8 bases between the two germline ends. Germline V gene data show CDR1 as SGHAT and CDR2 as FQNNGV. The CDR3 consists of 14 residues.

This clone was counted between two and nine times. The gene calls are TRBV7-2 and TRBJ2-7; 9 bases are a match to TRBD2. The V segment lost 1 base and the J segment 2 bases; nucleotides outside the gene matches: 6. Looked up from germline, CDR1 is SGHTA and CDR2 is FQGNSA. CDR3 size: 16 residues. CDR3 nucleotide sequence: TGTGCCAGCAGCTTAGTAGCGGGAGACCCCACCTACGAGCAGTACTTC. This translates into CASSLVAGDPTYEQYF.

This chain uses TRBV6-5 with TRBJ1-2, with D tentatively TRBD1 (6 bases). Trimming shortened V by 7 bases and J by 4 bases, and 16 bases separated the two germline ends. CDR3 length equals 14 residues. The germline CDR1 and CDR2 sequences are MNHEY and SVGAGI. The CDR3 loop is CASTGGQGSYGYTF. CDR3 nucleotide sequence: TGTGCCAGCACCGGCGGCCAGGGGAGCTATGGCTACACCTTC.

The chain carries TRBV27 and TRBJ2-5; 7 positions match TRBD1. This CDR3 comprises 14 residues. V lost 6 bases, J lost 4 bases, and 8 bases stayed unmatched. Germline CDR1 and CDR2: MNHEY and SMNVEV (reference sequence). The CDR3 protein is CASRTDRDAETQYF. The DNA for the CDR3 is TGTGCCAGCAGGACCGACAGGGACGCAGAGACCCAGTACTTC.

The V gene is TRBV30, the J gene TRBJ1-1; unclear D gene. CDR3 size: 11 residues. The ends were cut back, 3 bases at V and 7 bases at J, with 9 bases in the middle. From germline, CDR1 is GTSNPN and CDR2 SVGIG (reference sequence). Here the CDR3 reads CAWRVGGEAFF. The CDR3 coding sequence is TGTGCCTGGAGGGTCGGCGGTGAAGCTTTCTTT.

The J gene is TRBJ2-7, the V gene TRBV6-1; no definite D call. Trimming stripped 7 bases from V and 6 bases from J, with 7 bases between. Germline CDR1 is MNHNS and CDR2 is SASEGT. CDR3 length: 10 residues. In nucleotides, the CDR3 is TGTGCCAGCACCTCTAGCGAGCAGTACTTC. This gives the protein CASTSSEQYF.

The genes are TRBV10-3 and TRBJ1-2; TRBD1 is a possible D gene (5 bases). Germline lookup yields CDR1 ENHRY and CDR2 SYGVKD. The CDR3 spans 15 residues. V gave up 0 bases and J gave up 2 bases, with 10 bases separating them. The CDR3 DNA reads TGTGCCATCAGTGAGTCGGTGCGACAGAACTATGGCTACACCTTC. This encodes CAISESVRQNYGYTF.

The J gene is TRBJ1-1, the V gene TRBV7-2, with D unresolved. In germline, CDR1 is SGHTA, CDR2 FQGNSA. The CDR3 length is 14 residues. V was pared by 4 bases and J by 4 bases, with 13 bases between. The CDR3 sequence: CASSYEGRGTEAFF. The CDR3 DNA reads TGTGCCAGCAGCTACGAGGGTCGAGGCACTGAAGCTTTCTTT.

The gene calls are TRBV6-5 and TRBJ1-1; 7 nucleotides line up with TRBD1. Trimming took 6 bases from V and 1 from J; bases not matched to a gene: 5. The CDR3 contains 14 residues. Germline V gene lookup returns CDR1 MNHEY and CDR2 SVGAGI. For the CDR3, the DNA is TGTGCCAGCAGATACGGACAGGCGAACACTGAAGCTTTCTTT. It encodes CASRYGQANTEAFF.

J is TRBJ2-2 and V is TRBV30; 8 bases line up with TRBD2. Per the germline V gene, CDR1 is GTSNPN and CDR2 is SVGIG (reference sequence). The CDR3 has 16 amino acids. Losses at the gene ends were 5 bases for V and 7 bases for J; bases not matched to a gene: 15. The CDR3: CAWGVLPGGHDGELFF. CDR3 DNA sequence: TGTGCCTGGGGGGTGCTTCCGGGAGGGCATGACGGGGAGCTGTTTTTT.

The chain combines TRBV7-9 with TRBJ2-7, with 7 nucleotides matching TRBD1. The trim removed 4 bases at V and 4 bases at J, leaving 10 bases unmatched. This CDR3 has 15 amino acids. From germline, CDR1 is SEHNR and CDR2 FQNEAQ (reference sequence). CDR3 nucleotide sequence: TGTGCCAGCAGCTCCCCGGGACAGAAGCTTTACGAGCAGTACTTC. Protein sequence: CASSSPGQKLYEQYF.

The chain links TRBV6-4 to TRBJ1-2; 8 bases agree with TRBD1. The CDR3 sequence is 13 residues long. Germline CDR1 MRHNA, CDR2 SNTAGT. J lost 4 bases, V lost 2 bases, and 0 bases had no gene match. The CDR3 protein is CASSDGTGYGYTF. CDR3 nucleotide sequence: TGTGCCAGCAGTGACGGGACAGGCTATGGCTACACCTTC.

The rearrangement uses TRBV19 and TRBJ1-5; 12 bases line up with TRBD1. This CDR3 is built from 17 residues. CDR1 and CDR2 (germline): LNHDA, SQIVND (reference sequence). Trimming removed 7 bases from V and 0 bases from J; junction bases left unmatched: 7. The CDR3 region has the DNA TGTGCCAGTAACACGGGACAGGGGGCTGCTAGCAATCAGCCCCAGCATTTT. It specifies CASNTGQGAASNQPQHF.

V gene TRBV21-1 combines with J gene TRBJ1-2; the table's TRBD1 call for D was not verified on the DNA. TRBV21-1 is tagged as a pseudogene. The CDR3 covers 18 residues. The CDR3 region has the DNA TGTGCCAGCAGCATAGCCCCCAAGGGGGCGGGTGGAGACTATGGCTACACCTTC. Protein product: CASSIAPKGAGGDYGYTF.

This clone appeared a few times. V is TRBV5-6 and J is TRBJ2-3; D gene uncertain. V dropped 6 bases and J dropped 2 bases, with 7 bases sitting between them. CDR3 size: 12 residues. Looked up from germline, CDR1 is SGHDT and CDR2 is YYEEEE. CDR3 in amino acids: CASTLATDTQYF. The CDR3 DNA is TGTGCCAGCACCTTAGCCACAGATACGCAGTATTTT.

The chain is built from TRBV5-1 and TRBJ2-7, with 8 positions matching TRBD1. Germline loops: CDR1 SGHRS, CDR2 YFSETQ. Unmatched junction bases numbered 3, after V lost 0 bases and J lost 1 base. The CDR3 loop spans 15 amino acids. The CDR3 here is CASSLDRGDSYEQYF. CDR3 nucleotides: TGCGCCAGCAGCTTGGACAGGGGGGATTCCTACGAGCAGTACTTC.

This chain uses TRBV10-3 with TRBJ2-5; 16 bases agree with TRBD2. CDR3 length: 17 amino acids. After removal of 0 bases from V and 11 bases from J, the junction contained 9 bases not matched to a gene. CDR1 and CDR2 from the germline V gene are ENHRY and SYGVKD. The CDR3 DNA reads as TGTGCCATCAGTGAGTCGGGACTAGCGGGGGGGCCTAAGAAGCAGTACTTC. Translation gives CAISESGLAGGPKKQYF.

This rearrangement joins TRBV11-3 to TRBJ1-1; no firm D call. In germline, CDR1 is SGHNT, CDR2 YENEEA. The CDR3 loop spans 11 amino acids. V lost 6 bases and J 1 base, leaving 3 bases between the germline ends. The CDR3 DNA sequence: TGTGCCAGCAGTCAGAACACTGAAGCTTTCTTT. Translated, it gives CASSQNTEAFF.

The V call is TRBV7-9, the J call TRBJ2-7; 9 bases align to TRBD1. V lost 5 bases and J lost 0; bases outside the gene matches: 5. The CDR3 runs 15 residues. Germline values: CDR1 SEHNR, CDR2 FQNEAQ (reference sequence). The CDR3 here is CASSGTGIDSYEQYF. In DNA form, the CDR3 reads TGTGCCAGCAGCGGGACAGGGATCGACTCCTACGAGCAGTACTTC.